This T cell receptor (beta chain) was profiled in a study of cytomegalovirus exposure and HLA in healthy donors. Points from the study as a whole: In a later analysis, compared with equally common non-associated chains, HLA-associated beta chains were more expanded. Researchers had no immune exposure information except CMV serostatus available. Later analysis identified a missense DCLRE1C variant that was linked to TCR beta V- and J-gene trimming.

The PCR employed 60 Vbeta primers together with 13 Jbeta primers. Assay used: immunoSEQ multiplex PCR; TCRdb lists only in-frame clones, some missing. The data hold more than 100,000 clones, with 78% observed a single time. Concerning this clone itself: Its antigen remains unknown.

This TCR was recovered from a woman aged 18-30 years in good health and CMV-seronegative. The specimen sequenced was PBMCs.

This chain's CDR3 is CASSPQRPSGSRWDEQFF. The DNA of the CDR3 is TGTGCCAGTAGCCCCCAGAGGCCTAGCGGGAGCAGGTGGGATGAGCAGTTCTTC. The chain joins TRBV19 to TRBJ2-1; 10 positions match TRBD2. The CDR3 contains 18 residues. CDR1 and CDR2 (germline): LNHDA, SQIVND (reference sequence). Trimming at V came to 6 bases and at J to 8 bases, leaving 19 bases not matched to a gene.